Sequencing of this TCR beta chain was carried out in a study of cytomegalovirus exposure and HLA in healthy donors. V gave up 2 bases and J gave up 7 bases, with 18 bases separating them. This CDR3 contains 15 residues. Germline loops: CDR1 MNHEY, CDR2 SVGAGI. The PCR contained 60 Vbeta and 13 Jbeta primers. Method: immunoSEQ multiplex PCR; TCRdb's copy keeps in-frame clones and lacks some. This repertoire shows roughly 67,000 clones, roughly 73% found once; its top ten account for 9.7%. The chain links TRBV6-5 to TRBJ2-7; TRBD1 is a possible D gene (6 bases). The material sequenced was PBMCs. This TCR derives from a man between 35 and 55 years old in good health and CMV-seronegative. CDR3: CASSYREQGTGEQYF. The CDR3 nucleotides are TGTGCCAGCAGTTACCGGGAACAGGGAACAGGGGAGCAGTACTTC.